This T cell receptor (beta chain) emerged from a study of T-cell reconstitution after alpha-beta-depleted transplantation in children. Regarding the study as a whole: Reported findings indicate that, about two months after transplant, alpha-beta T cells came from several hundred expanded clones, which were derived from non-depleted graft cells. By one year post-transplant, T-cell counts and diversity largely arose from T cells that were newly produced.

Unique molecular identifiers tagged the TCRbeta library. TCRdb processed the PCR reads anew with MiXCR; each CDR3 protein has one entry. The sample lists some 200,000 distinct CDR3 sequences, approximately 8.4% seen once, with approximately 34% in the top ten. This clonotype was seen only a few times. What it binds is unknown. Germline V gene sequence: CDR1 MNHEY, CDR2 SVGAGI. Unmatched junction bases numbered 10, after V lost 11 bases and J lost 3 bases. The CDR3 totals 13 residues. The rearrangement uses TRBV6-5 and TRBJ2-7; 7 bases map to TRBD2. The TCR sequence derives from a male patient aged 2 to 9 who had a stem cell transplant for acute myeloid leukemia, so the T cells may come from the graft donor. The starting material was PBMCs, mostly from graft donor cells, obtained 360 days after TCRalphabeta/CD19-depleted stem cell transplant. In DNA form, the CDR3 reads TGTGCCCGCGAGAGGACTAGAAGCTACGAGCAGTACTTC. Translated: CARERTRSYEQYF.